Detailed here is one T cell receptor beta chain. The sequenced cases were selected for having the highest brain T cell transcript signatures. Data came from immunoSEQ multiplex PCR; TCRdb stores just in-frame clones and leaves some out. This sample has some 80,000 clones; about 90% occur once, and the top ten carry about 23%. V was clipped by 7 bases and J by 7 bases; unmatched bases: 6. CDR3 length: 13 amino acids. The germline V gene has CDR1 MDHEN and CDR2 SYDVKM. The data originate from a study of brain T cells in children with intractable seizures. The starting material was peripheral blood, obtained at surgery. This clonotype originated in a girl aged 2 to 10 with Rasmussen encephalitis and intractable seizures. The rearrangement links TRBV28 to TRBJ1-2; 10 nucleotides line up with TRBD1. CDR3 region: CASTSDRGLGYTF. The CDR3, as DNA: TGTGCCAGCACCAGCGACAGGGGGCTTGGCTACACCTTC.